Listed here are 23 T cell receptor beta chains from one sample, sequenced in a study of T cells in Graves' hyperthyroidism and ophthalmopathy. What was amplified from RNA transcripts were TCR beta CDR3 regions. HTBI primers were employed in a first-round RT-PCR of the TCR CDR3. From the multiplex PCR reads, TCRdb called clonotypes with MiXCR, one entry per CDR3 protein. The table has about 610,000 distinct CDR3 sequences, roughly a sixth seen once. The sequenced material came from blood. Source of these receptors: a woman in her forties with Graves' ophthalmopathy.

J is TRBJ2-7 and V is TRBV7-8; 7 bases fit TRBD1. Germline CDR1 SGHVS, CDR2 FQNEAQ. This CDR3 contains 13 residues. The J segment lost 6 bases and the V segment lost 6 bases, leaving 8 bases of the junction unmatched. CDR3 DNA sequence: TGTGCCAGCAGATTACGACAGGGCCGCGAGCAGTACTTC. This codes for CASRLRQGREQYF.

This clonotype appeared a few times. This chain links TRBV7-8 with TRBJ1-2; D not resolved. The CDR3 covers 18 residues. Between the trimmed V and J ends, which lost 1 base and 0 bases, there was a span of 18 bases. Germline CDR1 is SGHVS and CDR2 is FQNEAQ. CDR3 nucleotide sequence: TGTGCCAGCAGCTTAGAAGGTTTCCCAGATAGAGCTAACTATGGCTACACCTTC. This codes for CASSLEGFPDRANYGYTF.

Ten or more counts support this clonotype. The chain recombines TRBV7-2 with TRBJ1-1, with D unclear. Germline values: CDR1 SGHTA, CDR2 FQGNSA. The CDR3 runs to 13 residues. V lost 1 base to trimming and J lost 11 bases, with 14 bases between them. The CDR3 loop is CASSLDSRLGAFF. The CDR3 DNA is TGTGCCAGCAGCTTAGATTCACGGTTGGGTGCTTTCTTT.

Many counts were recorded for this clonotype. The V gene is TRBV20-1, the J gene TRBJ1-2; no reliable D call. V was clipped by 6 bases and J by 1 base, with 9 bases between them. Germline CDR1 reads DFQATT; CDR2 reads SNEGSKA (reference sequence). This CDR3 region has 12 residues. The DNA for the CDR3 is TGCAGTGCCCCTAGCGGTAACTATGGCTACACCTTC. This encodes CSAPSGNYGYTF.

This clonotype was recorded many times. This rearrangement joins TRBV12-3 or TRBV12-4 to TRBJ1-1; D is undetermined. V shed 1 base and J shed 1 base, with 7 bases lying between them. The CDR3 contains 14 residues. CDR3 residues: CASSLGVGNTEAFF. In DNA form, the CDR3 reads TGTGCCAGCAGTTTAGGGGTGGGGAACACTGAAGCTTTCTTT.

This clonotype was detected only a few times. The chain recombines TRBV7-9 with TRBJ2-5; no reliable D call. The CDR3 sequence is 13 residues long. Germline CDR1 is SEHNR and CDR2 is FQNEAQ (reference sequence). Trimming left V 5 bases short and J 9 bases short, with 16 bases between. CDR3 in DNA: TGTGCCAGCAGCCCCGGGCCCGATAGGGCCCAGTACTTC. The encoded protein is CASSPGPDRAQYF.

This rearrangement joins TRBV7-9 to TRBJ2-3, with 12 bases matching TRBD2. This CDR3 is built from 16 residues. The germline V gene encodes CDR1 SEHNR and CDR2 FQNEAQ (reference sequence). V lost 3 bases to trimming and J lost 3 bases; unmatched junction nucleotides: 4. In DNA, the CDR3 is TGTGCCAGCAGCTTGTCGCTAGCGGGGGGGACAGATACGCAGTATTTT. It yields the protein CASSLSLAGGTDTQYF. Full variable domain (rest looked up from reference TRBV7-9 and TRBJ2-3): DTGVSQNPRHKITKRGQNVTFRCDPISEHNRLYWYRQTLGQGPEFLTYFQNEAQLEKSRLLSDRFSAERPKGSFSTLEIQRTEQGDSAMYLCASSLSLAGGTDTQYFGPGTRLTVL.

This clonotype was seen at least ten times. The chain employs TRBV7-2 and TRBJ2-1; a possible D gene is TRBD2 (7 bases). The V end lost 0 bases, the J end lost 1 base, and 13 bases lay between the germline ends. Germline CDR1 SGHTA, CDR2 FQGNSA. The CDR3 has 17 residues. The CDR3 bases are TGTGCCAGCAGCTTAGCTGGGGGGGCCCCTTCCTACAATGAGCAGTTCTTC. It encodes CASSLAGGAPSYNEQFF. The full variable domain, its missing parts supplied by reference TRBV7-2 and TRBJ2-1, is GAGVSQSPSNKVTEKGKDVELRCDPISGHTALYWYRQSLGQGLEFLIYFQGNSAPDKSGLPSDRFSAERTGGSVSTLTIQRTQQEDSAVYLCASSLAGGAPSYNEQFFGPGTRLTVL.

The V and J genes are TRBV11-2 and TRBJ2-7; D may be TRBD1 (6 bases). Per the germline V gene, CDR1 is SGHAT and CDR2 is FQNNGV. V lost 4 bases and J 1 base, leaving 11 bases between the germline ends. The CDR3 has 14 residues. Written as DNA, the CDR3 is TGTGCCAGCAGCTCCCGGGACAAGTCCTACGAGCAGTACTTC. Translating it yields CASSSRDKSYEQYF.

This clonotype was detected many times. The genes are TRBV20-1 and TRBJ2-3; tentatively, D is TRBD2 (5 bases). Germline-derived CDR1 and CDR2 are DFQATT and SNEGSKA (reference sequence). This CDR3 comprises 13 residues. Trimming cost V 7 bases and J 3 bases, with 14 bases left between them. The CDR3 nucleotides read TGCAGTGTCCCCGGGGAGTGGACAGATACGCAGTATTTT. Protein sequence: CSVPGEWTDTQYF.

This clonotype was observed many times. J is TRBJ2-1 and V is TRBV30; 11 bases line up with TRBD2. The CDR3 sequence is 17 residues long. Germline V CDR1 and CDR2: GTSNPN, SVGIG (reference sequence). V shed 0 bases, J shed 5 bases, and the junction held 9 bases outside the gene matches. Written as DNA, the CDR3 is TGTGCCTGGAGTGTACGGGGTAGCGGGGGGGTCAACAATGAGCAGTTCTTC. Translating it yields CAWSVRGSGGVNNEQFF.

This CDR3 reads CASSVGQGAWGYTF. The DNA for the CDR3 is TGTGCCAGCAGTGTTGGACAGGGGGCATGGGGCTACACCTTC. The chain carries TRBV28 and TRBJ1-2, with 11 bases fitting TRBD1. This CDR3 spans 14 amino acids. Germline V gene lookup returns CDR1 MDHEN and CDR2 SYDVKM. V shed 5 bases, J shed 8 bases, and the junction held 7 bases outside the gene matches.

Notes on this clonotype: This may stem from a read error, because a much larger clone lies one nucleotide away. The chain combines TRBV2 with TRBJ1-2; 10 bases map to TRBD1. The germline CDR1 and CDR2 sequences are SNHLY and FYNNEI. Unmatched junction bases numbered 11, after V lost 3 bases and J lost 4 bases. The CDR3 contains 17 residues. The CDR3 region is CASSDDRGLPLSYGYTF. The CDR3 DNA reads as TGTGCCAGCAGTGATGACAGGGGGCTCCCCCTGAGCTATGGCTACACCTTC.

This chain joins TRBV7-9 and TRBJ1-5; TRBD1 agrees at 11 bases. J lost 14 bases, V lost 5 bases, and 5 bases had no gene match. CDR3 length: 12 amino acids. CDR1 and CDR2 from the germline V gene are SEHNR and FQNEAQ (reference sequence). This CDR3 reads CASSPGQGVEHF. The CDR3 DNA follows: TGTGCCAGCAGCCCGGGACAGGGGGTTGAGCATTTT.

This clonotype has a count of ten or more. The chain's CDR3 is CAFSRGYEQYF. The CDR3 coding sequence is TGTGCCTTCAGTCGAGGCTACGAGCAGTACTTC. The chain couples TRBV2 to TRBJ2-7; D not resolved. This CDR3 region has 11 residues. Deletions cut 11 bases from V and 3 bases from J, with 11 bases between. From germline, CDR1 is SNHLY and CDR2 FYNNEI.

This clonotype was seen ten or more times. V and J are TRBV30 and TRBJ1-2; D ambiguous. V lost 3 bases and J 9 bases, leaving 17 bases between the germline ends. The germline gives CDR1 GTSNPN, CDR2 SVGIG (reference sequence). This CDR3 comprises 13 residues. CDR3 sequence reads: CAWRFATDGSYTF. CDR3 in DNA: TGTGCCTGGAGATTCGCTACAGACGGGAGCTACACCTTC.

This clonotype was seen repeatedly, ten times or more. V and J are TRBV18 and TRBJ1-5; maybe TRBD1 (5 bases). The ends were cut back, 0 bases at V and 2 bases at J, with 8 bases in the middle. CDR1 is KGHSH and CDR2 is LQKENI in the germline V gene. The CDR3 length is 15 residues. This CDR3 reads CASSPPGERNQPQHF. CDR3 DNA sequence: TGTGCCAGCTCACCACCAGGGGAGCGCAATCAGCCCCAGCATTTT.

The V and J genes are TRBV25-1 and TRBJ1-2; D may be TRBD1 (6 bases). This CDR3 contains 12 residues. CDR1 and CDR2 (germline): MGHDK, SYGVNS. Between the trimmed V and J ends, which lost 7 bases and 7 bases, there was a span of 13 bases. CDR3: CASTWGAGGYTF. As DNA, the CDR3 is TGTGCCAGCACGTGGGGGGCTGGTGGCTACACCTTC.

In its sample, this clonotype was seen a few times. The V gene is TRBV5-8, the J gene TRBJ2-5; 8 bases agree with TRBD1. CDR1 SGHTS and CDR2 YDEGEE come from the germline V gene. There are 14 residues in the CDR3. V trimming: 4 bases; J trimming: 5 bases; junction bases outside the gene matches: 7. The DNA for the CDR3 is TGTGCCAGCAGCGAACGACAGGGGAAGGAGACCCAGTACTTC. Its translation: CASSERQGKETQYF.

The chain carries TRBV20-1 and TRBJ1-1, with a tentative D call TRBD1 (6 bases). The CDR3 is 15 residues long. Germline V gives CDR1 DFQATT, CDR2 SNEGSKA (reference sequence). Trimming took 5 bases from V and 5 from J, leaving 21 bases between them. CDR3 coding DNA: TGCAGTGCTTTCGGACAGACCTTTGTGAGTACTGAAGCTTTCTTT. Residues: CSAFGQTFVSTEAFF.

This clonotype was observed at least ten times. The DNA for the CDR3 is TGTGCCAGCAGAGCTACTAGCGGGAGGCCCTACGAGCAGTACTTC. It yields the protein CASRATSGRPYEQYF. V and J are TRBV6-2 or TRBV6-3 and TRBJ2-7; TRBD2 matches at 12 bases. The CDR3 consists of 15 residues. J lost 2 bases, V lost 6 bases, and 5 bases had no gene match. CDR1 and CDR2 (germline): MNHEY, SVGEGT.

This clonotype occurred many times. The chain has TRBV20-1 and TRBJ1-5; TRBD1 aligns across 12 bases. V was clipped by 0 bases and J by 5 bases; unmatched bases: 8. Germline V gene lookup returns CDR1 DFQATT and CDR2 SNEGSKA (reference sequence). This CDR3 has 17 amino acids. The CDR3 sequence: CSARDGDRGLHHQPQHF. CDR3 DNA: TGCAGTGCTAGAGATGGGGACAGGGGGCTTCACCATCAGCCCCAGCATTTT.

This clonotype was recorded at least ten times. V gene TRBV20-1 combines with J gene TRBJ2-5; 11 nucleotides line up with TRBD2. Trimming at V came to 6 bases and at J to 2 bases, leaving 11 bases not matched to a gene. The CDR3 contains 16 residues. The germline V gene has CDR1 DFQATT and CDR2 SNEGSKA (reference sequence). The CDR3 here is CSAPRGLAGGQETQYF. CDR3 DNA: TGCAGTGCCCCACGGGGCCTAGCGGGGGGTCAAGAGACCCAGTACTTC.